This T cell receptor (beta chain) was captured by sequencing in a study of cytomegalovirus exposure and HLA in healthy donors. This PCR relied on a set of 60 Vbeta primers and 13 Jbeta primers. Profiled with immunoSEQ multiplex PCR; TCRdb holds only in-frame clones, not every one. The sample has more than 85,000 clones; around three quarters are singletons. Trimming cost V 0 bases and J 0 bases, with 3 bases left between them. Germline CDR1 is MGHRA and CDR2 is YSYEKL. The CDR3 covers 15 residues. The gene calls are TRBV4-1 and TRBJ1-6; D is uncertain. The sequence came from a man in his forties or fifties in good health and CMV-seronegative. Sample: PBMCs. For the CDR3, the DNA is TGCGCCAGCAGCCAAGAGAGCTCCTATAATTCACCCCTCCACTTT. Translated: CASSQESSYNSPLHF.